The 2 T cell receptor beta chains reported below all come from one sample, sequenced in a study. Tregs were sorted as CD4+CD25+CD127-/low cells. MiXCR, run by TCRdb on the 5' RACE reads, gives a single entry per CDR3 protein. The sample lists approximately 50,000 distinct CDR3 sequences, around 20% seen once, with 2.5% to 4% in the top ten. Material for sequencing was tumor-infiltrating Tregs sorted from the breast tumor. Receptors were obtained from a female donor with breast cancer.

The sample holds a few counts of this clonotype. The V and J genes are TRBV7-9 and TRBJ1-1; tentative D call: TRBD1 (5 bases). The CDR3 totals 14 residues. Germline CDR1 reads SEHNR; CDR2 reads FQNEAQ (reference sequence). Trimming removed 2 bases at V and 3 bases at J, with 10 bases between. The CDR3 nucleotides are TGTGCCAGCAGCTTAATGCGGGGGGACACTGAAGCTTTCTTT. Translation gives CASSLMRGDTEAFF.

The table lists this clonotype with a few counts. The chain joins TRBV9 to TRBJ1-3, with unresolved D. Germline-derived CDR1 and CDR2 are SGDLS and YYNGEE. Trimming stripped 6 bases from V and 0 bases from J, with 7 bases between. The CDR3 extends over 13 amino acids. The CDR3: CASKPSSGNTIYF. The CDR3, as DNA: TGTGCCAGCAAACCGAGCTCTGGAAACACCATATATTTT. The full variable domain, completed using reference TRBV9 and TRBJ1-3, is DSGVTQTPKHLITATGQRVTLRCSPRSGDLSVYWYQQSLDQGLQFLIQYYNGEERAKGNILERFSAQQFPDLHSELNLSSLELGDSALYFCASKPSSGNTIYFGEGSWLTVV.